The 21 T cell receptor beta chains below were found in one sample sequenced in a study of cytomegalovirus exposure and HLA in healthy donors. It was with 60 Vbeta and 13 Jbeta primers that the PCR ran. Libraries were prepared by immunoSEQ multiplex PCR; TCRdb keeps only in-frame clonotypes and omits some of them. The table shows some 200,000 clones, with approximately 70% occurring only once. Sequenced material: PBMCs. All receptors come from a man aged 35 to 55 in good health and CMV-seropositive.

This sequence joins TRBV27 and TRBJ2-1; 7 bases agree with TRBD2. The V gene end was trimmed by 4 bases and the J gene end by 6 bases; junction bases not matched to a gene: 3. This CDR3 contains 13 residues. Germline CDR1 reads MNHEY; CDR2 reads SMNVEV (reference sequence). Here the CDR3 reads CASSWGGFNEQFF. The DNA for the CDR3 is TGTGCCAGCAGTTGGGGGGGATTCAATGAGCAGTTCTTC.

This chain uses TRBV11-2 with TRBJ2-1; 12 nucleotides align to TRBD2. This CDR3 comprises 15 residues. Germline V lookup: CDR1 SGHAT, CDR2 FQNNGV. J gave up 8 bases and V 5 bases, and 7 bases lay outside the gene matches. As DNA, the CDR3 is TGTGCCAGCAGCCCGACTAGCGGGGGTTTTGATGAGCAGTTCTTC. Protein product: CASSPTSGGFDEQFF. Variable domain in full (rest from reference TRBV11-2 and TRBJ2-1): EAGVAQSPRYKIIEKRQSVAFWCNPISGHATLYWYQQILGQGPKLLIQFQNNGVVDDSQLPKDRFSAERLKGVDSTLKIQPAKLEDSAVYLCASSPTSGGFDEQFFGPGTRLTVL.

CDR3: CATTGGQGYNEQFF. As DNA, the CDR3 is TGTGCCACCACTGGGGGACAGGGTTACAATGAGCAGTTCTTC. The chain combines TRBV5-4 with TRBJ2-1; 9 bases fit TRBD1. Losses at the gene ends were 9 bases for V and 4 bases for J; bases not matched to a gene: 8. This CDR3 has 14 amino acids. The germline gives CDR1 SGHNT, CDR2 YYREEE (reference sequence).

This rearrangement joins TRBV9 to TRBJ2-1, with D tentatively TRBD1 (7 bases). The V end was cut by 2 bases, the J end by 3 bases, with 12 bases between. The CDR3 has 15 amino acids. The germline V gene has CDR1 SGDLS and CDR2 YYNGEE. CDR3 sequence: CASSVAGGLYNEQFF. CDR3 DNA: TGTGCCAGCAGCGTTGCAGGGGGGCTCTACAATGAGCAGTTCTTC.

This clone was seen a single time. This chain uses TRBV28 with TRBJ2-2; 12 nucleotides line up with TRBD2. The CDR3 has 22 amino acids. J was trimmed by 1 base and V by 5 bases; bases with no gene match: 20. Germline V gives CDR1 MDHEN, CDR2 SYDVKM. The CDR3 bases are TGTGCCAGCAGTCCTACAGGGGGGGCTGGACTAGCGGGGAGAAAGAACACCGGGGAGCTGTTTTTT. Its protein product is CASSPTGGAGLAGRKNTGELFF.

This clone was counted between two and nine times. The same CDR3 can be traced to other DNA sequences in this sample. The chain couples TRBV7-6 to TRBJ1-4; 7 bases agree with TRBD1. Trimming at V came to 5 bases and at J to 8 bases, leaving 14 bases not matched to a gene. Germline CDR1 SGHVS, CDR2 FNYEAQ. The CDR3 is 16 amino acids. In DNA form, the CDR3 reads TGTGCCAGCAGCAGCCGTTTTAAGGGGGCGGGAGAAAAACTGTTTTTT. Encoded protein: CASSSRFKGAGEKLFF.

This rearrangement joins TRBV11-2 to TRBJ1-4; 8 bases line up with TRBD1. The CDR3 consists of 16 residues. The V and J ends lost 4 bases and 0 bases, in that order; junction bases with no gene match: 4. Germline CDR1 SGHAT, CDR2 FQNNGV. The CDR3 reads CASSSGQVATNEKLFF. CDR3 nucleotides: TGTGCCAGCAGCTCGGGACAGGTAGCAACTAATGAAAAACTGTTTTTT.

The rearrangement links TRBV19 to TRBJ1-5; TRBD1 is a possible D gene (6 bases). The length of the CDR3 is 14 residues. V shed 1 base and J shed 4 bases, with 8 bases lying between them. The germline V gene has CDR1 LNHDA and CDR2 SQIVND (reference sequence). CDR3 in DNA: TGTGCCAGTAGTATAGTCACAGGGAATCAGCCCCAGCATTTT. It encodes CASSIVTGNQPQHF.

The chain couples TRBV13 to TRBJ2-5; D is possibly TRBD2 (7 bases). Trimming removed 4 bases from V and 4 bases from J, with 16 bases in between. The CDR3 runs 15 residues. Germline values: CDR1 PRHDT, CDR2 FYEKMQ (reference sequence). The CDR3: CASSSPGGSGETQYF. The CDR3 DNA sequence: TGTGCCAGCAGCTCACCGGGGGGCAGCGGAGAGACCCAGTACTTC.

This clone was detected only a few times. The CDR3 region is CASNPRTGTGGNEQFF. CDR3 bases: TGTGCCAGCAACCCCCGGACCGGGACAGGGGGCAATGAGCAGTTCTTC. This chain uses TRBV7-2 with TRBJ2-1, with 11 bases matching TRBD1. This CDR3 has 16 amino acids. The junction had 11 bases not matched to a gene; V was cut back by 7 bases and J by 6 bases. The germline CDR1 and CDR2 sequences are SGHTA and FQGNSA.

This clone was observed a single time. J is TRBJ1-2 and V is TRBV19; D is unclear. Trimming stripped 2 bases from V and 8 bases from J, with 15 bases between. Germline CDR1 reads LNHDA; CDR2 reads SQIVND (reference sequence). The CDR3 is 14 residues long. The CDR3 nucleotides read TGTGCCAGTAGTATACGGGAAGGCCGCCGGGGCTACACCTTC. Translation gives CASSIREGRRGYTF.

This chain joins TRBV7-9 and TRBJ2-1; possibly TRBD1 for D (8 bases). This CDR3 has 16 amino acids. Germline V lookup: CDR1 SEHNR, CDR2 FQNEAQ (reference sequence). V was trimmed by 5 bases and J by 6 bases, leaving 20 bases between them. The CDR3 DNA reads as TGTGCCAGCAGCACCACCCACAGGGGGGGTTTCAATGAGCAGTTCTTC. Translating gives CASSTTHRGGFNEQFF.

In DNA, the CDR3 is TGTGCCAGCAGAGAAGGAGGGAACTATGGCTACACCTTC. Translating it yields CASREGGNYGYTF. The chain has TRBV28 and TRBJ1-2; no reliable D call. This CDR3 has 13 residues. V gave up 6 bases and J gave up 2 bases, with 10 bases separating them. The germline V gene has CDR1 MDHEN and CDR2 SYDVKM.

The rearrangement uses TRBV6-5 and TRBJ1-5; D perhaps matches TRBD1 (5 bases). Germline values: CDR1 MNHEY, CDR2 SVGAGI. The CDR3 runs to 14 residues. The ends were cut back, 8 bases at V and 3 bases at J, with 14 bases in the middle. The CDR3 coding sequence is TGTGCCAGCCTCCCAGACAGTTACAATCAGCCCCAGCATTTT. It specifies CASLPDSYNQPQHF.

This chain joins TRBV5-1 and TRBJ2-5, with D possibly matching TRBD1 (6 bases). The CDR3 extends over 14 amino acids. CDR1 is SGHRS, CDR2 YFSETQ, per germline. The V end was cut by 0 bases, the J end by 5 bases, with 11 bases between. In DNA form, the CDR3 reads TGCGCCAGCAGCTTGGGGGGGCCGGGGGAGACCCAGTACTTC. Residues: CASSLGGPGETQYF.

The rearrangement links TRBV5-5 to TRBJ1-1, with D possibly being TRBD1 (6 bases). V lost 5 bases and J 1 base, leaving 15 bases between the germline ends. The germline V gene encodes CDR1 SGHKS and CDR2 YYEKEE (reference sequence). This CDR3 is 15 amino acids long. The CDR3 coding sequence is TGTGCCAGCAGACTACCAGACAGGCGGAACACTGAAGCTTTCTTT. Protein sequence: CASRLPDRRNTEAFF. The full variable domain, in which reference TRBV5-5 and TRBJ1-1 provide the parts outside the CDR3, is DAGVTQSPTHLIKTRGQQVTLRCSPISGHKSVSWYQQVLGQGPQFIFQYYEKEERGRGNFPDRFSARQFPNYSSELNVNALLLGDSALYLCASRLPDRRNTEAFFGQGTRLTVV.

The CDR3 DNA reads TGCAGCTTTGGGAGTAGCGGGCGGGAGTCAGATACGCAGTATTTT. It encodes CSFGSSGRESDTQYF. The V gene is TRBV29-1, the J gene TRBJ2-3; 7 positions agree with TRBD2. This CDR3 is 15 amino acids long. The germline gives CDR1 SQVTM, CDR2 ANQGSEA. V was clipped by 8 bases and J by 4 bases; unmatched bases: 15.

This clone has only one observation. This rearrangement joins TRBV5-1 to TRBJ2-1; 7 nucleotides line up with TRBD1. The J segment lost 7 bases and the V segment lost 6 bases, leaving 7 bases of the junction unmatched. Germline CDR1 is SGHRS and CDR2 is YFSETQ. CDR3 length: 13 amino acids. The CDR3 nucleotides read TGCGCCAGCACCGGATTGACAGGGAATGAGCAGTTCTTC. Protein: CASTGLTGNEQFF. Using reference TRBV5-1 and TRBJ2-1 for the parts outside the CDR3, the full variable domain is KAGVTQTPRYLIKTRGQQVTLSCSPISGHRSVSWYQQTPGQGLQFLFEYFSETQRNKGNFPGRFSGRQFSNSRSEMNVSTLELGDSALYLCASTGLTGNEQFFGPGTRLTVL.

This clone showed up just a few times. J is TRBJ1-1 and V is TRBV5-6, with TRBD1 identical over 10 bases. The CDR3 runs 18 residues. The J segment lost 7 bases and the V segment lost 3 bases, leaving 18 bases of the junction unmatched. The germline V gene encodes CDR1 SGHDT and CDR2 YYEEEE. The DNA for the CDR3 is TGTGCCAGCAGCTCAAAGCTGAAGCTAGGGACAGGGGTCAATGAAGCTTTCTTT. This gives the protein CASSSKLKLGTGVNEAFF.

This chain connects TRBV5-1 to TRBJ1-1; D not certain. Germline values: CDR1 SGHRS, CDR2 YFSETQ. The CDR3 is 14 amino acids. Trimming shortened V by 3 bases and J by 3 bases, and 12 bases separated the two germline ends. The CDR3 region has the DNA TGCGCCAGCAGCTACGACCCCGAGGACACTGAAGCTTTCTTT. This translates into CASSYDPEDTEAFF. The variable domain in full, with the rest retrieved from reference TRBV5-1 and TRBJ1-1, is KAGVTQTPRYLIKTRGQQVTLSCSPISGHRSVSWYQQTPGQGLQFLFEYFSETQRNKGNFPGRFSGRQFSNSRSEMNVSTLELGDSALYLCASSYDPEDTEAFFGQGTRLTVV.

This chain connects TRBV18 to TRBJ2-3; perhaps TRBD1 as D (7 bases). The CDR3 runs to 15 residues. V was cut by 6 bases and J by 5 bases, with 18 bases left in between. Per the germline V gene, CDR1 is KGHSH and CDR2 is LQKENI. As DNA, the CDR3 is TGTGCCAGCTCGCGGGACAGAATAGGGGTAGATACGCAGTATTTT. This sequence encodes CASSRDRIGVDTQYF.